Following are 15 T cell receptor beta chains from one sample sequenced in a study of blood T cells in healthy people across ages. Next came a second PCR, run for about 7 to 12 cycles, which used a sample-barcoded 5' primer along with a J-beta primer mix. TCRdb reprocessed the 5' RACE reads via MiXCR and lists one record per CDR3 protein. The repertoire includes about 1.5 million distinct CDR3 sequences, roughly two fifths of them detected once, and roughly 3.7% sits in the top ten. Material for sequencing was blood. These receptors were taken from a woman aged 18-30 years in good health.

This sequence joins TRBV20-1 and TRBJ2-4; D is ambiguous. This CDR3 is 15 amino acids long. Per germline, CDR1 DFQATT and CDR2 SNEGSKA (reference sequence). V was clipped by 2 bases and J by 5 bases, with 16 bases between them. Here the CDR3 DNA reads TGCAGTGCTAGAAATCAGTTTAAAGGGCAAAACATTCAGTACTTC. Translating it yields CSARNQFKGQNIQYF.

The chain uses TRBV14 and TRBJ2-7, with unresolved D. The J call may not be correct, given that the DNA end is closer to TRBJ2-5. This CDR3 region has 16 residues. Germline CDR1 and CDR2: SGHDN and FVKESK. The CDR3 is CASSQDLNPGRGTQYF. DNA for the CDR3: TGTGCCAGCAGCCAAGATTTAAATCCTGGCCGAGGGACCCAGTACTTC.

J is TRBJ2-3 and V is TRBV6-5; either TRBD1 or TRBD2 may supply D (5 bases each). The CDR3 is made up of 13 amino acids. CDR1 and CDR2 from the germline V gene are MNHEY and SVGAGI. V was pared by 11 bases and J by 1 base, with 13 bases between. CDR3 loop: CAVGAPGTDTQYF. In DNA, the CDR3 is TGTGCCGTCGGGGCCCCAGGCACAGATACGCAGTATTTT.

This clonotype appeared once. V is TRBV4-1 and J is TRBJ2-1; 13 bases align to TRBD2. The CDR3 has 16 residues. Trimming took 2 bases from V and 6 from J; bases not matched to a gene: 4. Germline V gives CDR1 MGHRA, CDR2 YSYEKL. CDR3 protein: CASSQPTSGRSNEQFF. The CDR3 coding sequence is TGCGCCAGCAGCCAACCGACTAGCGGGAGGAGCAATGAGCAGTTCTTC.

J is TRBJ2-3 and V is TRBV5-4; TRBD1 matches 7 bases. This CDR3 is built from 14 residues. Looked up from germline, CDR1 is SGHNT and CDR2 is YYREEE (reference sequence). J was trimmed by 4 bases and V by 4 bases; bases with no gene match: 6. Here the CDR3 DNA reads TGTGCCAGCAGCGTTAAACAGGGGTCAGATACGCAGTATTTT. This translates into CASSVKQGSDTQYF.

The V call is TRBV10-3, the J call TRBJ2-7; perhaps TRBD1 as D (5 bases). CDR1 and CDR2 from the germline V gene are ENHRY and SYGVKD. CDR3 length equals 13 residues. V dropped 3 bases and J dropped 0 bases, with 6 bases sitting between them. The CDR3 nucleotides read TGTGCCATCAGTGACAGGGACTCCTACGAGCAGTACTTC. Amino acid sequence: CAISDRDSYEQYF.

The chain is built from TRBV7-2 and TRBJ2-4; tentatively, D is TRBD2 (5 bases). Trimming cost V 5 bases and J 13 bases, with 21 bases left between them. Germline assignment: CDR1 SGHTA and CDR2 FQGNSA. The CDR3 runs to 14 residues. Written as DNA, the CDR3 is TGTGCCAGCAGCACACCCTGGGCACGGGGAAAGCAGTACTTC. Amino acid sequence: CASSTPWARGKQYF.

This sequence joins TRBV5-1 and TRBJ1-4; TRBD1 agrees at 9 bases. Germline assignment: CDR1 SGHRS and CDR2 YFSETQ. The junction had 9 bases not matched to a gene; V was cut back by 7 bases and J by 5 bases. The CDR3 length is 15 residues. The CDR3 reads CASGSIGTGNEKLFF. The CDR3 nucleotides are TGCGCCAGCGGATCTATCGGGACAGGGAATGAAAAACTGTTTTTT.

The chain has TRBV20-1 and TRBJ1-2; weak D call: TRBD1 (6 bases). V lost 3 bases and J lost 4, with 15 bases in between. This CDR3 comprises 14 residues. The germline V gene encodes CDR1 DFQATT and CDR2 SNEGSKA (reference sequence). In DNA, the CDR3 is TGCAGTGCTAGGAGGACAGTCTCAGGCTATGGCTACACCTTC. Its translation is CSARRTVSGYGYTF.

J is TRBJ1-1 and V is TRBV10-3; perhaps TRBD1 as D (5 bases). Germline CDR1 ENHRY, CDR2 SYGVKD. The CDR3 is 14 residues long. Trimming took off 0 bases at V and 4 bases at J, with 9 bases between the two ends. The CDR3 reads CAISESGVGTEAFF. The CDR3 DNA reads TGTGCCATCAGTGAGTCAGGGGTTGGCACTGAAGCTTTCTTT.

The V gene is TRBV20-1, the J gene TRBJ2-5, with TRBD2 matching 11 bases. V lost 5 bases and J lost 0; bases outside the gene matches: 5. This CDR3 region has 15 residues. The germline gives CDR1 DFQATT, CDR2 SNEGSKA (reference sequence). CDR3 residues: CSAPSGLADQETQYF. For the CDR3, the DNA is TGCAGTGCTCCTTCGGGACTAGCGGACCAAGAGACCCAGTACTTC.

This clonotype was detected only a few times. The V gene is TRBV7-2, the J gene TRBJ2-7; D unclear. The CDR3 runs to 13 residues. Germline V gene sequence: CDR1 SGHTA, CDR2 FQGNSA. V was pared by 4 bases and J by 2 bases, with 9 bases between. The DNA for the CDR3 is TGTGCCAGCAGCTCGTCCCCGACCTACGAGCAGTACTTC. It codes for CASSSSPTYEQYF.

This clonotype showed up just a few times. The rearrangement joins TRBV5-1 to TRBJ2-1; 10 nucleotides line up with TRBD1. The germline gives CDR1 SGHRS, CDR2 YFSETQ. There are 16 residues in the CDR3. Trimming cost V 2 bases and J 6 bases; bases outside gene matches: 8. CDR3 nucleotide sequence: TGCGCCAGCAGCTTTTATCCGGGACAGGGGTTCAATGAGCAGTTCTTC. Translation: CASSFYPGQGFNEQFF.

Written as DNA, the CDR3 is TGTGCCACCAGTGACATGCCGGGACTAGCCTTACAAGAGACCCAGTACTTC. Protein: CATSDMPGLALQETQYF. V is TRBV24-1 and J is TRBJ2-5; TRBD2 matches 9 bases. CDR1 and CDR2 from the germline V gene are KGHDR and SFDVKD. The CDR3 is 17 amino acids. V shed 4 bases, J shed 2 bases, and the junction held 10 bases outside the gene matches.

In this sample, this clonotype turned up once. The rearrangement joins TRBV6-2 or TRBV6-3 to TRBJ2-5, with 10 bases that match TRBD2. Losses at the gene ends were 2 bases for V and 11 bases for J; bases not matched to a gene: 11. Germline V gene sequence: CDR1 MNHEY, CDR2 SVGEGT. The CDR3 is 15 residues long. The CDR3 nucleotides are TGTGCCAGCAGTTACGCCCTAGCGGGAGTCAATGAGCAGTACTTC. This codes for CASSYALAGVNEQYF.